This T cell receptor beta chain comes out of a study of blood T cell repertoires in COVID-19. The data were produced by immunoSEQ multiplex PCR, yet TCRdb's version contains in-frame clones alone and is incomplete. The data show hundreds of thousands of clones, roughly nine tenths seen once. Cohorts were assigned according to the clinical history that participants reported. Sequencing was done on a sample of PBMCs or T cells enriched from blood (not recorded which). The clonotype comes from a woman aged 18-29 years who had recovered from COVID-19.

CDR3 protein: CASSEFSNRKVEAFF. The DNA of the CDR3 is TGCGCCAGCAGTGAGTTCTCGAACAGAAAAGTTGAAGCTTTCTTT. This chain joins TRBV10-2 and TRBJ1-1; D unresolved. CDR3 length: 15 amino acids. Germline CDR1 reads WSHSY; CDR2 reads SAAADI. V lost 1 base and J lost 7, with 16 bases in between.